The 26 T cell receptor beta chains given below trace back to one sample, sequenced in a study of blood T cell repertoires in COVID-19. Sequenced by immunoSEQ multiplex PCR; TCRdb stores in-frame clones only, minus some. The table lists approximately 100,000 clones, around nine tenths of them singletons. The sequencing input was peripheral blood. These receptors all come from a human donor with acute or convalescent COVID-19. The donor label of this sample is uncertain.

The chain couples TRBV27 to TRBJ2-7, with 7 positions matching TRBD2. Germline CDR1 and CDR2: MNHEY and SMNVEV (reference sequence). The CDR3 covers 15 residues. Losses at the gene ends were 3 bases for V and 2 bases for J; bases not matched to a gene: 7. The CDR3 spells CASSFAGEVTYEQYF. CDR3 DNA sequence: TGTGCCAGCAGTTTCGCGGGAGAGGTAACCTACGAGCAGTACTTC.

The chain recombines TRBV28 with TRBJ2-5, with 8 bases that match TRBD2. J lost 5 bases, V lost 4 bases, and 15 bases had no gene match. In germline, CDR1 is MDHEN, CDR2 SYDVKM. CDR3 length: 17 amino acids. The CDR3 loop is CASSSNPGLGVWETQYF. The DNA for the CDR3 is TGTGCCAGCAGTTCCAACCCGGGACTAGGGGTTTGGGAGACCCAGTACTTC.

With respect to this clone: Additional DNA sequences in this sample encode the identical CDR3. This sequence joins TRBV30 and TRBJ2-5; D gene unclear. CDR3 length: 13 residues. Germline CDR1 and CDR2: GTSNPN and SVGIG (reference sequence). The V and J ends lost 0 bases and 2 bases respectively, with 7 bases between them. This CDR3 is CAWSVGLQETQYF. CDR3 sequence (DNA): TGTGCCTGGAGTGTGGGCCTTCAAGAGACCCAGTACTTC.

The rearrangement joins TRBV6-2 or TRBV6-3 to TRBJ2-1; D gene ambiguous. CDR3 length: 13 amino acids. Germline-derived CDR1 and CDR2 are MNHEY and SVGEGT. V was trimmed by 4 bases and J by 4 bases, leaving 8 bases between them. Written as DNA, the CDR3 is TGTGCCAGCAGTTTCGACTTATACAATGAGCAGTTCTTC. It encodes CASSFDLYNEQFF.

The rearrangement uses TRBV7-8 and TRBJ1-1; TRBD1 might be the D (6 bases). With 1 base removed from V and 5 bases from J, the gap between germline ends came to 11 bases. Germline values: CDR1 SGHVS, CDR2 FQNEAQ. This CDR3 is built from 14 residues. DNA for the CDR3: TGTGCCAGCAGCTTAGTGGAGGGGGGGACTGAAGCTTTCTTT. Translation gives CASSLVEGGTEAFF.

The rearrangement uses TRBV5-5 and TRBJ2-2, with 16 bases aligning to TRBD2. The germline gives CDR1 SGHKS, CDR2 YYEKEE (reference sequence). J gave up 3 bases and V 4 bases, and 0 bases lay outside the gene matches. This CDR3 has 16 residues. The CDR3 loop is CASSGTSGRDTGELFF. The CDR3 coding sequence is TGTGCCAGCAGCGGGACTAGCGGGAGGGACACCGGGGAGCTGTTTTTT. Using reference TRBV5-5 and TRBJ2-2 for the parts outside the CDR3, the full variable domain is DAGVTQSPTHLIKTRGQQVTLRCSPISGHKSVSWYQQVLGQGPQFIFQYYEKEERGRGNFPDRFSARQFPNYSSELNVNALLLGDSALYLCASSGTSGRDTGELFFGEGSRLTVL.

The rearrangement links TRBV9 to TRBJ2-2, with 11 nucleotides matching TRBD2. CDR1 SGDLS and CDR2 YYNGEE come from the germline V gene. V lost 0 bases, J lost 6 bases, and 4 bases stayed unmatched. The CDR3 loop spans 16 amino acids. In nucleotides, the CDR3 is TGTGCCAGCAGCGTAGGCACTAGCGGGAGAGCCGGGGAGCTGTTTTTT. It specifies CASSVGTSGRAGELFF. Full variable domain (rest looked up from reference TRBV9 and TRBJ2-2): DSGVTQTPKHLITATGQRVTLRCSPRSGDLSVYWYQQSLDQGLQFLIQYYNGEERAKGNILERFSAQQFPDLHSELNLSSLELGDSALYFCASSVGTSGRAGELFFGEGSRLTVL.

CDR3 nucleotide sequence: TGTGCCAGCAGTTCCACTGGGCCGGGACTAGCGGGAGAAGGGCAGTTCTTC. Translated: CASSSTGPGLAGEGQFF. The rearrangement joins TRBV28 to TRBJ2-1, with 14 bases that match TRBD2. V shed 4 bases, J shed 12 bases, and the junction held 14 bases outside the gene matches. This CDR3 is 17 amino acids long. Germline CDR1 MDHEN, CDR2 SYDVKM. Full variable domain (missing parts from reference TRBV28 and TRBJ2-1): DVKVTQSSRYLVKRTGEKVFLECVQDMDHENMFWYRQDPGLGLRLIYFSYDVKMKEKGDIPEGYSVSREKKERFSLILESASTNQTSMYLCASSSTGPGLAGEGQFFGPGTRLTVL.

The V gene is TRBV28, the J gene TRBJ2-5; 8 bases map to TRBD2. This CDR3 is built from 18 residues. J gave up 0 bases and V 8 bases, and 17 bases lay outside the gene matches. Germline values: CDR1 MDHEN, CDR2 SYDVKM. Here the CDR3 reads CASSIGRSGGFYQETQYF. CDR3 DNA sequence: TGTGCCAGCTCCATCGGGAGAAGCGGGGGATTCTACCAAGAGACCCAGTACTTC.

The chain has TRBV28 and TRBJ1-1; no definite D call. The CDR3 covers 14 residues. Germline V gene lookup returns CDR1 MDHEN and CDR2 SYDVKM. The germline V and J ends were trimmed by 2 bases and 5 bases, with 12 bases remaining between them. Written as DNA, the CDR3 is TGTGCCAGCAGTTTACAATCTCTATGGACTGAAGCTTTCTTT. Translation: CASSLQSLWTEAFF. The whole variable domain, remainder taken from reference TRBV28 and TRBJ1-1, is DVKVTQSSRYLVKRTGEKVFLECVQDMDHENMFWYRQDPGLGLRLIYFSYDVKMKEKGDIPEGYSVSREKKERFSLILESASTNQTSMYLCASSLQSLWTEAFFGQGTRLTVV.

The V call is TRBV5-5, the J call TRBJ1-2; 8 bases are shared with TRBD1. The ends lost 4 bases at V and 1 base at J; junction bases unmatched: 18. CDR3 length: 19 residues. Germline V gives CDR1 SGHKS, CDR2 YYEKEE (reference sequence). The CDR3 DNA sequence: TGTGCCAGCAGCAGTAGGACAGGGCAGGTTGTCCACTTTAACTATGGCTACACCTTC. It is translated as CASSSRTGQVVHFNYGYTF. Complete variable domain (other parts from reference TRBV5-5 and TRBJ1-2): DAGVTQSPTHLIKTRGQQVTLRCSPISGHKSVSWYQQVLGQGPQFIFQYYEKEERGRGNFPDRFSARQFPNYSSELNVNALLLGDSALYLCASSSRTGQVVHFNYGYTFGSGTRLTVV.

This clone was observed a handful of times. The chain is built from TRBV29-1 and TRBJ1-1, with 7 bases aligning to TRBD1. The CDR3 is 13 residues long. In germline, CDR1 is SQVTM, CDR2 ANQGSEA. V gave up 4 bases and J gave up 11 bases; unmatched junction bases: 13. The CDR3 spells CSVALGTDLKAFF. CDR3 nucleotides: TGCAGCGTTGCCCTCGGGACAGACCTCAAGGCTTTCTTT.

CDR3 sequence reads: CASSPQGAGTEAFF. CDR3 coding DNA: TGCGCCAGCAGTCCACAGGGGGCGGGAACTGAAGCTTTCTTT. The rearrangement joins TRBV5-1 to TRBJ1-1, with 9 bases that match TRBD1. Trimming at V came to 5 bases and at J to 5 bases, leaving 7 bases not matched to a gene. The V gene's germline CDR1 is SGHRS and CDR2 YFSETQ. The CDR3 contains 14 residues.

This chain uses TRBV4-2 with TRBJ1-5; D might be TRBD1 (5 bases). Trimming took off 1 base at V and 0 bases at J, with 10 bases between the two ends. Germline CDR1 LGHNA, CDR2 YNFKEQ. This CDR3 is 16 amino acids long. CDR3 nucleotide sequence: TGTGCCAGCAGCCAAGGGACATATGGTAGCAATCAGCCCCAGCATTTT. Protein: CASSQGTYGSNQPQHF.

This clone was detected only once. The CDR3 sequence is CASRTGEPYGYTF. The CDR3 DNA is TGTGCCAGCAGAACAGGGGAGCCCTATGGCTACACCTTC. The chain recombines TRBV6-5 with TRBJ1-2; TRBD1 matches at 7 bases. This CDR3 region has 13 residues. J was trimmed by 4 bases and V by 6 bases; bases with no gene match: 5. Germline V gene lookup returns CDR1 MNHEY and CDR2 SVGAGI.

The chain joins TRBV2 to TRBJ1-5; no firm D call. This CDR3 is built from 14 residues. Trimming stripped 3 bases from V and 1 base from J, with 7 bases between. CDR1 and CDR2 from the germline V gene are SNHLY and FYNNEI. The CDR3 is CASSDKQSNQPQHF. CDR3 sequence (DNA): TGTGCCAGCAGTGATAAACAGAGCAATCAGCCCCAGCATTTT.

V usage is TRBV15 and J usage is TRBJ1-4, with D perhaps matching TRBD1 (6 bases). The germline CDR1 and CDR2 sequences are LNHNV and YYDKDF (reference sequence). The CDR3 has 18 amino acids. Trimming cost V 5 bases and J 4 bases, with 23 bases left between them. CDR3 sequence (DNA): TGTGCCACCAGCCCCCGGGGGGCTCCGGGCCAACTTAATGAAAAACTGTTTTTT. As protein: CATSPRGAPGQLNEKLFF.

This chain links TRBV21-1 with TRBJ2-1; no DNA check was done on the table's D call, TRBD2. TRBV21-1 corresponds to a pseudogene. CDR3 length: 19 amino acids. The CDR3 DNA reads as TGTGCCAGCAGCAAAAAGGGGAGGAATTCATCAAGCTCCTACAATGAGCAGTTCTTC. This sequence encodes CASSKKGRNSSSSYNEQFF.

The chain combines TRBV18 with TRBJ1-1; 7 nucleotides line up with TRBD1. This CDR3 comprises 15 residues. The V gene end was trimmed by 3 bases and the J gene end by 1 base; junction bases not matched to a gene: 5. Germline CDR1 is KGHSH and CDR2 is LQKENI. This chain's CDR3 is CASSPRTGENTEAFF. CDR3 DNA: TGTGCCAGCTCACCTCGGACAGGAGAGAACACTGAAGCTTTCTTT. Full variable domain (rest looked up from reference TRBV18 and TRBJ1-1): NAGVMQNPRHLVRRRGQEARLRCSPMKGHSHVYWYRQLPEEGLKFMVYLQKENIIDESGMPKERFSAEFPKEGPSILRIQQVVRGDSAAYFCASSPRTGENTEAFFGQGTRLTVV.

The CDR3 loop is CASSPRLAGADTQYF. The CDR3 nucleotides read TGTGCCAGCAGCCCAAGACTAGCGGGGGCAGATACGCAGTATTTT. The chain links TRBV11-2 to TRBJ2-3; 12 nucleotides agree with TRBD2. Germline trimming cut 5 bases from V and 4 bases from J; bases unmatched to any gene: 4. The CDR3 length is 15 residues. The germline CDR1 and CDR2 sequences are SGHAT and FQNNGV.

The CDR3 region has the DNA TGTGCCAGCAGCTTAGGTTGGGCCGCAACTAATGAAAAACTGTTTTTT. This codes for CASSLGWAATNEKLFF. The V call is TRBV7-9, the J call TRBJ1-4; D gene ambiguous. With 1 base removed from V and 0 bases from J, the gap between germline ends came to 9 bases. This CDR3 has 16 residues. Germline V CDR1 and CDR2: SEHNR, FQNEAQ (reference sequence).

V and J are TRBV5-1 and TRBJ1-4; D is unclear. The V gene's germline CDR1 is SGHRS and CDR2 YFSETQ. This CDR3 has 15 residues. V dropped 0 bases and J dropped 8 bases, with 14 bases sitting between them. The DNA for the CDR3 is TGCGCCAGCAGCTTGGGGGCGGGGATCCAGGAAAAACTGTTTTTT. Amino acid sequence: CASSLGAGIQEKLFF.

This chain connects TRBV12-5 to TRBJ2-3; D is perhaps TRBD2 (7 bases). CDR1 is LGHNT and CDR2 is FRNRAP in the germline V gene. V was cut by 2 bases and J by 11 bases, with 11 bases left in between. The CDR3 extends over 12 amino acids. In DNA, the CDR3 is TGTGCTAGTGGTTTGAATAGGGGGGGGCAGTATTTT. Its protein product is CASGLNRGGQYF.

The chain carries TRBV3-1 (or the pseudogene TRBV3-2) and TRBJ2-7, with D maybe TRBD2 (6 bases). The V and J ends lost 3 bases and 2 bases respectively, with 14 bases between them. Germline V CDR1 and CDR2: LGHDT, YNNKEL (reference sequence). The CDR3 is made up of 15 amino acids. The CDR3 region is CASSQRGFDAYEQYF. The DNA of the CDR3 is TGTGCCAGCAGCCAGCGGGGATTTGATGCCTACGAGCAGTACTTC.

The rearrangement links TRBV10-3 to TRBJ2-5, with TRBD2 identical over 9 bases. The V and J ends lost 10 bases and 3 bases, in that order; junction bases with no gene match: 12. The CDR3 extends over 15 amino acids. CDR1 is ENHRY, CDR2 SYGVKD, per germline. The CDR3 loop is CATYSGGGSKETQYF. The DNA for the CDR3 is TGTGCCACCTATAGCGGGGGCGGGTCGAAAGAGACCCAGTACTTC.

For the CDR3, the DNA is TGTGCCAGCAGCTCGCTGGGACAGCGGCTCTATGGCTACACCTTC. Translated: CASSSLGQRLYGYTF. This chain joins TRBV7-9 and TRBJ1-2, with TRBD1 matching 7 bases. After removal of 4 bases from V and 4 bases from J, the junction contained 9 bases not matched to a gene. Germline V CDR1 and CDR2: SEHNR, FQNEAQ (reference sequence). The CDR3 length is 15 residues.